This T cell receptor (beta chain) was retrieved from a study of blood T cells in healthy people across ages. This clonotype was observed a single time. Its antigen is as yet unknown. One end of the junction is discordant with germline, which a read error may explain. It was with a sample-barcoded 5' primer and a J-beta primer mix that a second PCR of about 7 to 12 cycles was run. From the 5' RACE reads, TCRdb called clonotypes with MiXCR, one entry per CDR3 protein. The sample holds some 1 million distinct CDR3 sequences, 40% to 45% seen once. Study observations and caveats: Older age went with lower TCR beta diversity per million T cells, in a roughly linear way.

The study drew donors from healthy Caucasian individuals in Russia aged about 6 to 95. This CDR3 spans 13 amino acids. Germline CDR1 is MNHEY and CDR2 is SMNVEV (reference sequence). This receptor was identified in an older woman in good health. The J gene is TRBJ2-5, the V gene TRBV27, with D uncertain. Sequencing was done on a sample of blood. The CDR3, as DNA: TGTGCCCGCAGTTTTCAGATCGGAGAGACCCAGTACTTC. It translates to CARSFQIGETQYF.